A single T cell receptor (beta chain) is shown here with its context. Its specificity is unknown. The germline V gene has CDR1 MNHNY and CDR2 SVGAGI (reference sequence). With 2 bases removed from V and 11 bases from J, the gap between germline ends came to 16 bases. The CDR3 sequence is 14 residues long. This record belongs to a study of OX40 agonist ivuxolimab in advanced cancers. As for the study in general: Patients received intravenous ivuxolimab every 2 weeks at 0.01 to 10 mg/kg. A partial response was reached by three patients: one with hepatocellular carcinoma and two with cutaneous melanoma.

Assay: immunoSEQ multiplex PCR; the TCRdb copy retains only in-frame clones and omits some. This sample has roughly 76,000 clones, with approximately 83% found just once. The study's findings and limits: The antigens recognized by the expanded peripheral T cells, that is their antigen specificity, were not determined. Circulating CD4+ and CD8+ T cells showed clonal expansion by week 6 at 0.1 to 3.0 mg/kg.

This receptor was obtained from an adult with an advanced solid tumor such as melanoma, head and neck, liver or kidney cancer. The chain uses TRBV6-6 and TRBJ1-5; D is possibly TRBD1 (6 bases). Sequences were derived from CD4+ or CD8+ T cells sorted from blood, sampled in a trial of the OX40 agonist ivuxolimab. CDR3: CASSYGTTRDTQHF. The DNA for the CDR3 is TGTGCCAGCAGTTACGGGACAACGAGGGATACCCAGCATTTT.